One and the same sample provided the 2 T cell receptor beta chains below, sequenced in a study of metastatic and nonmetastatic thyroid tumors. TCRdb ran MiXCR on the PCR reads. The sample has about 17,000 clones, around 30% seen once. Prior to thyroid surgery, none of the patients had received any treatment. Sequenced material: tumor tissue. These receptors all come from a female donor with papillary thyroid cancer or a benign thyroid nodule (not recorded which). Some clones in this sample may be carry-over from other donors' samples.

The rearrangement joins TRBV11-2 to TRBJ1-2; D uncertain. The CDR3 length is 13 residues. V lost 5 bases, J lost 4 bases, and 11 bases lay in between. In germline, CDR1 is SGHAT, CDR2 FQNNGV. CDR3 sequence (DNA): TGTGCCAGCAGCCCGAGGCCCCCCTATGGCTACACCTTC. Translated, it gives CASSPRPPYGYTF.

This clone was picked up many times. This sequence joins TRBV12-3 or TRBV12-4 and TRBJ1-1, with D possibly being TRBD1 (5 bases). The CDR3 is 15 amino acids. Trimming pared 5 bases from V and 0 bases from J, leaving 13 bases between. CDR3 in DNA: TGTGCCAGCAGTAGGGCAGGGACCATGAACACTGAAGCTTTCTTT. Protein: CASSRAGTMNTEAFF.